This entry lists 3 T cell receptor beta chains sequenced from one sample in a study of post-analysis software for immune sequencing data. Study results and caveats: In patients, about five TRBV segments were more frequent than in controls, with TRBV5-6, TRBV5-1 and TRBV20-1 among them.

Researchers reported that TCR beta cDNA libraries carried unique molecular identifiers. TCRdb used MiXCR to reprocess the PCR reads, holding one entry per CDR3 protein. The sample consists of about 820,000 distinct CDR3 sequences, around 50% of them appearing once. These receptors' targets are unknown. The sample taken for sequencing was blood. These TCRs come from a girl between 5 and 17 years old with multiple sclerosis.

The genes are TRBV7-8 and TRBJ2-1; 7 bases fit TRBD1. The CDR3 is made up of 16 amino acids. Trimming took 1 base from V and 7 from J; bases not matched to a gene: 10. Germline assignment: CDR1 SGHVS and CDR2 FQNEAQ. CDR3 in DNA: TGTGCCAGCAGCTTAGAGGTACAGGGGCTCGAGAATGAGCAGTTCTTC. Its protein is CASSLEVQGLENEQFF.

This chain uses TRBV20-1 with TRBJ2-1, with unresolved D. The CDR3 totals 13 residues. V was clipped by 3 bases and J by 6 bases, with 12 bases between them. Per the germline V gene, CDR1 is DFQATT and CDR2 is SNEGSKA (reference sequence). The CDR3: CSASQITFNEQFF. The DNA for the CDR3 is TGCAGTGCTAGCCAGATCACCTTCAATGAGCAGTTCTTC.

V is TRBV9 and J is TRBJ2-1; 9 bases line up with TRBD2. The CDR3 runs to 16 residues. The J segment lost 3 bases and the V segment lost 0 bases, leaving 4 bases of the junction unmatched. The germline CDR1 and CDR2 sequences are SGDLS and YYNGEE. The DNA of the CDR3 is TGTGCCAGCAGCGTAGTTGATAGCGGGGGCTACAATGAGCAGTTCTTC. The encoded protein is CASSVVDSGGYNEQFF.